The present T cell receptor (beta chain) was sequenced within a study of T cell responses to AZD1222 COVID-19 vaccine. Whole-study results and caveats: Clonal diversity may have been underestimated, and the donors were mostly white British, with more females than males. Only five or six people who got AZD1222 tested seropositive at baseline. Spike-specific TCR breadth and depth grew following two AZD1222 doses. Regions 160-218 and 743-854 dominated among vaccine-associated CD4 TCRs spanning spike.

The table came from immunoSEQ multiplex PCR; TCRdb's copy has only in-frame clones and leaves some out. The profile shows 120,000 or so clones, 92% of them singletons. Germline loops: CDR1 PRHDT, CDR2 FYEKMQ (reference sequence). Losses at the gene ends were 1 base for V and 8 bases for J; bases not matched to a gene: 4. The CDR3 is made up of 14 amino acids. As for this clone: The antigen remains unidentified.

The source of this sequence is an adult in good health. V is TRBV13 and J is TRBJ2-1; TRBD2 matches at 8 bases. Source: peripheral blood, taken on day 0 of AZD1222 vaccination. The CDR3 loop reads CASSLEGTRDEQFF. The CDR3 nucleotides are TGTGCCAGCAGCTTAGAAGGGACTAGAGATGAGCAGTTCTTC.